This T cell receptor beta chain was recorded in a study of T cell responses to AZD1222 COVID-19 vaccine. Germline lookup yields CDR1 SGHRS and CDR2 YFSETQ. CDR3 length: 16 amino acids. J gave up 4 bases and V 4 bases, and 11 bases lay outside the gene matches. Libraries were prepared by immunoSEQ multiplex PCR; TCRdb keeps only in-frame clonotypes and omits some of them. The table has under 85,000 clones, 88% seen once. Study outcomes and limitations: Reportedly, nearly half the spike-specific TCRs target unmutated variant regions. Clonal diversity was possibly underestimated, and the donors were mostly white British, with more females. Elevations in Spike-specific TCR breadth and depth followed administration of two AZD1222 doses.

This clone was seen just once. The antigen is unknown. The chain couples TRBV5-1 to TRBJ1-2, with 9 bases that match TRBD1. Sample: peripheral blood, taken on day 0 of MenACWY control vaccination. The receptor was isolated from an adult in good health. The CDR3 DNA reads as TGCGCCAGCAGCCTCCGGACAGGGGCCCCCCTCTATGGCTACACCTTC. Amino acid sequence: CASSLRTGAPLYGYTF. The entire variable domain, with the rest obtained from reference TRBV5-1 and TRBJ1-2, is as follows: KAGVTQTPRYLIKTRGQQVTLSCSPISGHRSVSWYQQTPGQGLQFLFEYFSETQRNKGNFPGRFSGRQFSNSRSEMNVSTLELGDSALYLCASSLRTGAPLYGYTFGSGTRLTVV.